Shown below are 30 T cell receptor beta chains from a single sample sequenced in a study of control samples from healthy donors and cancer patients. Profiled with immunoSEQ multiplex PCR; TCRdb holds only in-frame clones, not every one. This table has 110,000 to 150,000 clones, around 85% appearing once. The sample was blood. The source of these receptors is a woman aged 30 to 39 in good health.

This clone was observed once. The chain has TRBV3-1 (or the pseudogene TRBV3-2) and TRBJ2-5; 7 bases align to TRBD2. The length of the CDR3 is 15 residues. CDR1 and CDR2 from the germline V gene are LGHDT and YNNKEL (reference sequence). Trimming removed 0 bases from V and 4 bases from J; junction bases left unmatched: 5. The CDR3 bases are TGTGCCAGCAGCCAAGAGGGGAGGGCACCAGAGACCCAGTACTTC. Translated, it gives CASSQEGRAPETQYF.

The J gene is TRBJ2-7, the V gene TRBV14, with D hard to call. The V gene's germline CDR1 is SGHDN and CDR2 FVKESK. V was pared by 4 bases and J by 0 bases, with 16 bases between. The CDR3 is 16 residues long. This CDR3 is CASSPTFRLLSYEQYF. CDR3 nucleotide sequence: TGTGCCAGCAGCCCCACTTTCAGGCTACTCTCCTACGAGCAGTACTTC.

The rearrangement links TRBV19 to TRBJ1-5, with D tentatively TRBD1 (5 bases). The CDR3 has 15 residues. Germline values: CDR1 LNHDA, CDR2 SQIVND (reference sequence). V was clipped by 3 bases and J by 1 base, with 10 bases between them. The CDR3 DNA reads TGTGCCAGTAGTATCGGGGGGTCCAGCAATCAGCCCCAGCATTTT. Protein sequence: CASSIGGSSNQPQHF.

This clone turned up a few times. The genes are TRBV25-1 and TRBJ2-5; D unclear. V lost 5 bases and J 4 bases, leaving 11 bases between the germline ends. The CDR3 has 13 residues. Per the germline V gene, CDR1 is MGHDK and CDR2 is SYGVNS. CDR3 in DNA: TGTGCCAGCAGTCGTCGCGGAGTAGAGACCCAGTACTTC. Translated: CASSRRGVETQYF. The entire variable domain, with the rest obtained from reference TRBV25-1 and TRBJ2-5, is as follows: EADIYQTPRYLVIGTGKKITLECSQTMGHDKMYWYQQDPGMELHLIHYSYGVNSTEKGDLSSESTVSRIRTEHFPLTLESARPSHTSQYLCASSRRGVETQYFGPGTRLLVL.

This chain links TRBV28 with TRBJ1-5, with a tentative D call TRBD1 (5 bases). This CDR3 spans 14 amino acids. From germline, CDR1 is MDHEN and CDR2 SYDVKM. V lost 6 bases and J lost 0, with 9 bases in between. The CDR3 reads CASRSGLSNQPQHF. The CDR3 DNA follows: TGTGCCAGCAGGTCGGGACTTAGCAATCAGCCCCAGCATTTT.

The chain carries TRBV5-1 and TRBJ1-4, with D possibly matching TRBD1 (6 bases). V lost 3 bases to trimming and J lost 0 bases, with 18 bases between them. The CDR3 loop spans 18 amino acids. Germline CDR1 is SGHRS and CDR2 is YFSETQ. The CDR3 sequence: CASSWRGPAGATNEKLFF. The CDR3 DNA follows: TGCGCCAGCAGCTGGCGGGGACCTGCAGGGGCAACTAATGAAAAACTGTTTTTT.

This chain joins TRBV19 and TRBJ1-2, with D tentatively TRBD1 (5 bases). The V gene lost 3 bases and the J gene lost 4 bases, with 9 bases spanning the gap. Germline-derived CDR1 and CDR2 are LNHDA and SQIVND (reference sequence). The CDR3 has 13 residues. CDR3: CASSIGAGYGYTF. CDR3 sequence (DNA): TGTGCCAGTAGTATTGGGGCAGGCTATGGCTACACCTTC.

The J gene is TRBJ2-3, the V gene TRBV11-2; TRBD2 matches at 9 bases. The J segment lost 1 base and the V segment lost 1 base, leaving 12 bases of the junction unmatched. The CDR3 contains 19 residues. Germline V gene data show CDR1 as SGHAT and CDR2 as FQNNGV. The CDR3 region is CASSLGWSSTSGRTDTQYF. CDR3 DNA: TGTGCCAGCAGCTTAGGCTGGTCAAGTACTAGCGGGCGCACAGATACGCAGTATTTT.

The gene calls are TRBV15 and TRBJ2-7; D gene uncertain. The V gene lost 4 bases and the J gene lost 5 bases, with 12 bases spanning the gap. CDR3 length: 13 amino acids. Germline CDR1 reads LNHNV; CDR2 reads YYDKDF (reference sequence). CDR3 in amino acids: CATSNGWVDEQYF. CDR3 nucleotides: TGTGCCACCAGCAACGGTTGGGTCGACGAGCAGTACTTC.

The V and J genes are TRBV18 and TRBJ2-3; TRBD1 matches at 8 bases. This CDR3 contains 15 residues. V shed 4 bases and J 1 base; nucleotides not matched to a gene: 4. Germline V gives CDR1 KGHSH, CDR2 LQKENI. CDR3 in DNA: TGTGCCAGCTCACTCAGGGGGCCTGGCACAGATACGCAGTATTTT. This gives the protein CASSLRGPGTDTQYF.

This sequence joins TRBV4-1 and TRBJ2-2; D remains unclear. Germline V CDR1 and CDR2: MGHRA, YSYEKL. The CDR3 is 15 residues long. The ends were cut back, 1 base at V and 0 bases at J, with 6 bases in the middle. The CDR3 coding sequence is TGCGCCAGCAGCCAAGGTAGCCCGAACACCGGGGAGCTGTTTTTT. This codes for CASSQGSPNTGELFF.

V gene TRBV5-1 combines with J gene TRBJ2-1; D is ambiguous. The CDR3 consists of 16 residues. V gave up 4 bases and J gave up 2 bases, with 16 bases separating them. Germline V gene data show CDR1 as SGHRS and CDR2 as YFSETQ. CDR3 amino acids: CASSPQALVAYNEQFF. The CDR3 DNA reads TGCGCCAGCAGCCCCCAAGCCCTAGTGGCCTACAATGAGCAGTTCTTC.

CDR3 region: CASSQGGSGRDYNEQFF. CDR3 bases: TGTGCCAGCAGCCAAGGCGGGAGCGGGAGGGACTACAATGAGCAGTTCTTC. The chain joins TRBV14 to TRBJ2-1; 10 nucleotides align to TRBD2. Germline values: CDR1 SGHDN, CDR2 FVKESK. The CDR3 runs to 17 residues. V shed 1 base, J shed 3 bases, and the junction held 6 bases outside the gene matches.

The CDR3 spells CATSPTSGVNTGELFF. The DNA for the CDR3 is TGTGCCACCAGCCCGACTAGCGGGGTGAACACCGGGGAGCTGTTTTTT. This chain connects TRBV15 to TRBJ2-2; 11 bases map to TRBD2. V gave up 5 bases and J gave up 1 base; unmatched junction bases: 3. Germline CDR1 LNHNV, CDR2 YYDKDF (reference sequence). CDR3 length equals 16 residues.

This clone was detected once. CDR3 in amino acids: CASSLGAGKQETQYF. In nucleotides, the CDR3 is TGTGCCAGCAGCTTAGGTGCAGGGAAGCAAGAGACCCAGTACTTC. The genes are TRBV7-3 and TRBJ2-5, with a tentative D call TRBD1 (5 bases). Trimming removed 2 bases at V and 2 bases at J, with 12 bases between. This CDR3 region has 15 residues. Germline assignment: CDR1 SGHTA and CDR2 FQGTGA.

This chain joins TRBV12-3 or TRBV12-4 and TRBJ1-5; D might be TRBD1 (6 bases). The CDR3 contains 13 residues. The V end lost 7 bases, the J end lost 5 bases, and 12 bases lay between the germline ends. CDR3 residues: CASTPGEHQPQHF. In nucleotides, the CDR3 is TGTGCCAGCACCCCAGGGGAACATCAGCCCCAGCATTTT.

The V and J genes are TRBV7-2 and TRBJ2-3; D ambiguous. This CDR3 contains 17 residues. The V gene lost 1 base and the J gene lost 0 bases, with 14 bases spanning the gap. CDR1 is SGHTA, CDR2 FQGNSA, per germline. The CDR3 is CASSLVSDLTSTDTQYF. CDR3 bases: TGTGCCAGCAGCTTAGTTTCAGATTTGACTAGCACAGATACGCAGTATTTT.

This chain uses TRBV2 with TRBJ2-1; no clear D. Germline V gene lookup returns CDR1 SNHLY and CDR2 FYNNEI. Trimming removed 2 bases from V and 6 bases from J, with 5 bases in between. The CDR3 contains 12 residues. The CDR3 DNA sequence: TGTGCCAGCAGTGAAACTGGCAATGAGCAGTTCTTC. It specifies CASSETGNEQFF.

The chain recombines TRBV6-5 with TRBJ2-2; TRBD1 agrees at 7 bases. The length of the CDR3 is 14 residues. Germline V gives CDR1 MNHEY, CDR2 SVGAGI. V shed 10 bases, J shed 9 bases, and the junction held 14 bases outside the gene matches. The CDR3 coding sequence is TGTGCCACTAGAACCGGGACAGCAATCTGGGAGCTGTTTTTT. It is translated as CATRTGTAIWELFF.

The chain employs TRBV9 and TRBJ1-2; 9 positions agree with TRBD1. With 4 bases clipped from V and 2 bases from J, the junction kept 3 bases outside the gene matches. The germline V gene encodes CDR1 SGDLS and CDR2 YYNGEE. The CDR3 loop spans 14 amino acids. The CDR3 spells CASSKDRGNYGYTF. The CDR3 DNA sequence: TGTGCCAGCAGCAAAGACAGGGGGAACTATGGCTACACCTTC.

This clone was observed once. The DNA for the CDR3 is TGTGCCAGCACCCCGGACCCTTACTCCTACGAGCAGTACTTC. This encodes CASTPDPYSYEQYF. This chain uses TRBV11-1 with TRBJ2-7; D ambiguous. CDR3 length equals 14 residues. Per the germline V gene, CDR1 is SGHAT and CDR2 is FQDESV (reference sequence). Trimming shortened V by 7 bases and J by 0 bases, and 13 bases separated the two germline ends.

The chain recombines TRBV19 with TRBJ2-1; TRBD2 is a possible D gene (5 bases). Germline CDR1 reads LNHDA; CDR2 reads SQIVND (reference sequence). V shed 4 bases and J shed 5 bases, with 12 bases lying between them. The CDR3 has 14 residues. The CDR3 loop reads CASSSGGLNNEQFF. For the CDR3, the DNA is TGTGCCAGTAGTAGCGGCGGGCTAAACAATGAGCAGTTCTTC.

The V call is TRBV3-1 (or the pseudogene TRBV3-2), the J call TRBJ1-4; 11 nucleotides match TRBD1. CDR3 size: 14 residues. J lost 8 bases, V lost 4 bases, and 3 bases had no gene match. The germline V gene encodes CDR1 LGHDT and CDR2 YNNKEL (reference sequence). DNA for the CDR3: TGTGCCAGCAGCCGGGGACAGGGGGGCGAAAAACTGTTTTTT. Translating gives CASSRGQGGEKLFF.

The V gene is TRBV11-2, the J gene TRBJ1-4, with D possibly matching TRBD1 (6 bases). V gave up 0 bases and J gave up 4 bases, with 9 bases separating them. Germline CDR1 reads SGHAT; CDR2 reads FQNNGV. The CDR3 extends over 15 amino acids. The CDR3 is CASSLEGAGNEKLFF. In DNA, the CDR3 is TGTGCCAGCAGCTTAGAGGGGGCTGGTAATGAAAAACTGTTTTTT.

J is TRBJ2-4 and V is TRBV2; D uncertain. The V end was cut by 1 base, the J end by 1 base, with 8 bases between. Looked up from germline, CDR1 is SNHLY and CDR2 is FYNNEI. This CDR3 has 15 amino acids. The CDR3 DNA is TGTGCCAGCAGTGAAGACTTTTCGGCCAAAAACATTCAGTACTTC. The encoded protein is CASSEDFSAKNIQYF.

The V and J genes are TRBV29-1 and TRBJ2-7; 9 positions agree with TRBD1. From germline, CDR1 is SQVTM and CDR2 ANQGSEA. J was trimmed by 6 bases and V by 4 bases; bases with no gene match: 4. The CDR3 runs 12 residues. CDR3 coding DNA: TGCAGCGTTGGGGACAGGGCGGGCGAGCAGTACTTC. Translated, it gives CSVGDRAGEQYF.

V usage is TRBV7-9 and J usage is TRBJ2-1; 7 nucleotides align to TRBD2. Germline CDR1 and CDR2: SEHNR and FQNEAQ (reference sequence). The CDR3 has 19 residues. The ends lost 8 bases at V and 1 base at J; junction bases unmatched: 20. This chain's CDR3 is CASRSTGGGAGLSYNEQFF. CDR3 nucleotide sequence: TGTGCCAGCCGCTCTACTGGGGGGGGAGCAGGGCTATCCTACAATGAGCAGTTCTTC. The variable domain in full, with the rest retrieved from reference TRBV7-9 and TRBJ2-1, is DTGVSQNPRHKITKRGQNVTFRCDPISEHNRLYWYRQTLGQGPEFLTYFQNEAQLEKSRLLSDRFSAERPKGSFSTLEIQRTEQGDSAMYLCASRSTGGGAGLSYNEQFFGPGTRLTVL.

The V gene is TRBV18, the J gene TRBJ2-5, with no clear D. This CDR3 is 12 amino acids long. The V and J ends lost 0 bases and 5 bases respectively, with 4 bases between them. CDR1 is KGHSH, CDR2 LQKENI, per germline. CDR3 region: CASSPPDETQYF. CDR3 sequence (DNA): TGTGCCAGCTCACCACCCGATGAGACCCAGTACTTC.

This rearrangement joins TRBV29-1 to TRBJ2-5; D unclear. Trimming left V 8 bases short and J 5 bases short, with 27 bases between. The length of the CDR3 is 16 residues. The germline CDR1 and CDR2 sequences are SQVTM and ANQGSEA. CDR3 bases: TGCAGCCCGTTGAAGAAGCGCCGCCCCAAGTGGGAGACCCAGTACTTC. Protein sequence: CSPLKKRRPKWETQYF.

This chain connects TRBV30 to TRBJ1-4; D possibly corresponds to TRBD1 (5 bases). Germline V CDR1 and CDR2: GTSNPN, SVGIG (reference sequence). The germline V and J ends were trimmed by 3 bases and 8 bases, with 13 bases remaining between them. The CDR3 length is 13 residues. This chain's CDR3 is CAWRGGGVEKLFF. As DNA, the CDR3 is TGTGCCTGGAGGGGTGGAGGGGTCGAAAAACTGTTTTTT.